A selection of T cell receptor beta chains follows, all from one sample in a study of blood T cell repertoires in COVID-19. Assay: immunoSEQ multiplex PCR; the TCRdb copy retains only in-frame clones and omits some. The sample carries roughly 190,000 clones, about 85% recorded once. The sample taken for sequencing was PBMCs or T cells enriched from blood (not recorded which). All receptors come from a woman younger than 45 who had recovered from COVID-19. Both conserved end residues are part of each CDR3. Each record gives: J gene, V gene, D gene, clone size, CDR3 DNA, CDR3 protein. The D gene is left open where the match is weak. The listing skips clone size in some rows; elsewhere it reads once, few, many or a size class.

>TRBJ2-7|TRBV7-8|NA|once
TGTGCCAGCAGCTTAGCGGGAGGGGGCTACGAGCAGTACTTC
CASSLAGGGYEQYF
>TRBJ1-4|TRBV30|NA|NA
TGTGCCTGGGCGGACGGGGGAAAACTGTTTTTT
CAWADGGKLFF
>TRBJ2-7|TRBV7-6|TRBD1|NA
TGTGCCAGCAGCTTGCAATCAGGGGGCGAAACCCACGAGCAGTACTTC
CASSLQSGGETHEQYF
>TRBJ2-3|TRBV4-2|TRBD2|NA
TGTGCCAGCAGCCAAGTGCAAGCGGGGAGCACAGATACGCAGTATTTT
CASSQVQAGSTDTQYF
>TRBJ2-7|TRBV9|TRBD2|few
TGTGCCAGCAGCGAGGGGCCCGCGGGGGTCAGTTCCGAGCAGTACTTC
CASSEGPAGVSSEQYF
>TRBJ2-3|TRBV15|TRBD1|once
TGTGCCACCAGCAGAGTCGGGACAGGGGCCACAGATACGCAGTATTTT
CATSRVGTGATDTQYF
>TRBJ1-2|TRBV19|NA|NA
TGTGCCAGTAGTATAGATCTTACGGTCGGGAATTATGGCTACACCTTC
CASSIDLTVGNYGYTF
>TRBJ2-4|TRBV9|TRBD1|NA
TGTGCCAGCAGCGATGGACAGGGTGTCAAAAACATTCAGTACTTC
CASSDGQGVKNIQYF
>TRBJ2-2|TRBV7-8|NA|NA
TGTGCCAGCTCTACCGGGGAGCTGTTTTTT
CASSTGELFF
>TRBJ1-2|TRBV19|NA|NA
TGTGCCAGTAGTATCAGGCAAAACGTCTACACCTTC
CASSIRQNVYTF
>TRBJ1-3|TRBV18|TRBD1|NA
TGTGCCAGCTCACGGGATAAACAGGGGTCTGGAAACACCATATATTTT
CASSRDKQGSGNTIYF
>TRBJ2-2|TRBV6-2/TRBV6-3|NA|NA
TGTGCCAGCAGTTACGAGAAAGAATCCGGGGAGCTGTTTTTT
CASSYEKESGELFF
>TRBJ1-1|TRBV14|NA|NA
TGTGCCAGCAGCCAAGATTATTTACCGGGACACCTGAACACTGAAGCTTTCTTT
CASSQDYLPGHLNTEAFF
>TRBJ2-7|TRBV6-5|TRBD2|NA
TGTGCCAGCAGTCCGCTAGCGGGAAACGGGTACGAGCAGTACTTC
CASSPLAGNGYEQYF
>TRBJ1-5|TRBV2|NA|NA
TGTGCCAGCAGTGAGGAATCAGGACAGTACAATCAGCCCCAGCATTTT
CASSEESGQYNQPQHF
>TRBJ1-1|TRBV5-5|TRBD1|NA
TGTGCCAGCAGCGATGGGACAGGGGCGAGCACTGAAGCTTTCTTT
CASSDGTGASTEAFF
>TRBJ1-2|TRBV12-3/TRBV12-4|NA|NA
TGTGCCAGCAGTTTACTCCCCGGTGGCTACACCTTC
CASSLLPGGYTF
>TRBJ2-2|TRBV19|NA|NA
TGTGCCACCTTATATGGGGGCTGGGGACGTACCGGGGAGCTGTTTTTT
CATLYGGWGRTGELFF
>TRBJ2-3|TRBV5-1|TRBD2|NA
TGCGCCAGCTCCCCGGGGGGGCCAATCCGTGGGGCAGATACGCAGTATTTT
CASSPGGPIRGADTQYF
>TRBJ1-1|TRBV6-5|TRBD1|once
TGTGCCAGCTTCGAGGGGACAGGGGGTTTTACTGAAGCTTTCTTT
CASFEGTGGFTEAFF